The rows below give T cell receptor beta chains drawn from one sample of a study of blood T cell repertoires in COVID-19. TCRdb's copy holds only in-frame clones and misses some; the assay was immunoSEQ multiplex PCR. The table has about 250,000 clones, around 90% seen once. Sequencing was performed on PBMCs or T cells enriched from blood (not recorded which). The receptors were sampled from a woman aged 18-35 years who had recovered from COVID-19. Both conserved end residues are part of each CDR3. D genes are given only for firm matches. Clone size is not always given. Where it is, it says once, few, many or a class for expanded clones.

clone size: -
J gene: TRBJ2-7
V gene: TRBV7-9
D gene: -
CDR3 protein: CASSSGQQSYEQYF
CDR3 DNA: TGTGCCAGCAGCTCGGGACAACAATCCTACGAGCAGTACTTC

clone size: once
J gene: TRBJ2-7
V gene: TRBV28
D gene: -
CDR3 protein: CASSLYQGIYYEQYF
CDR3 DNA: TGTGCCAGCAGTCTATACCAGGGGATCTACTACGAGCAGTACTTC

clone size: -
J gene: TRBJ1-5
V gene: TRBV4-1
D gene: -
CDR3 protein: CASSQDSRYQPQHF
CDR3 DNA: TGCGCCAGCAGCCAAGATTCGAGGTACCAGCCCCAGCATTTT

clone size: few
J gene: TRBJ1-2
V gene: TRBV19
D gene: -
CDR3 protein: CASRQRPNYGYTF
CDR3 DNA: TGTGCCAGTAGGCAGCGACCAAACTATGGCTACACCTTC

clone size: -
J gene: TRBJ1-5
V gene: TRBV2
D gene: -
CDR3 protein: CASSGDGGSNQPQHF
CDR3 DNA: TGTGCCAGCAGTGGGGATGGGGGCAGCAATCAGCCCCAGCATTTT

clone size: -
J gene: TRBJ1-2
V gene: TRBV6-5
D gene: -
CDR3 protein: CASSYRGYTF
CDR3 DNA: TGTGCCAGCAGTTACCGTGGCTACACCTTC

clone size: -
J gene: TRBJ2-3
V gene: TRBV5-1
D gene: TRBD1
CDR3 protein: CASRLGQVPDTQYF
CDR3 DNA: TGCGCCAGCAGGCTGGGACAGGTCCCAGATACGCAGTATTTT

clone size: -
J gene: TRBJ2-7
V gene: TRBV9
D gene: TRBD2
CDR3 protein: CASSTETSGSYEQYF
CDR3 DNA: TGTGCCAGCAGCACAGAGACTAGCGGGTCCTACGAGCAGTACTTC

clone size: -
J gene: TRBJ2-1
V gene: TRBV11-2
D gene: -
CDR3 protein: CASSASFPDNEQFF
CDR3 DNA: TGTGCCAGCAGCGCCTCATTTCCGGACAATGAGCAGTTCTTC

clone size: -
J gene: TRBJ2-2
V gene: TRBV18
D gene: TRBD1
CDR3 protein: CASSPAGTGGTGELFF
CDR3 DNA: TGTGCCAGCTCACCCGCCGGGACAGGGGGCACCGGGGAGCTGTTTTTT

clone size: -
J gene: TRBJ2-7
V gene: TRBV28
D gene: -
CDR3 protein: CASSQPGLSYEQYF
CDR3 DNA: TGTGCCAGCAGTCAACCGGGACTTTCATACGAGCAGTACTTC

clone size: once
J gene: TRBJ1-1
V gene: TRBV29-1
D gene: TRBD1
CDR3 protein: CSTRAGGRNTEAFF
CDR3 DNA: TGCAGCACCCGAGCAGGGGGGAGGAACACTGAAGCTTTCTTT

clone size: once
J gene: TRBJ2-2
V gene: TRBV2
D gene: -
CDR3 protein: CASSGRGTGELFF
CDR3 DNA: TGTGCCAGCAGTGGGAGAGGCACCGGGGAGCTGTTTTTT

clone size: -
J gene: TRBJ2-5
V gene: TRBV9
D gene: TRBD2
CDR3 protein: CASSGTSGRNGETQYF
CDR3 DNA: TGTGCCAGCTCCGGGACTAGCGGGAGAAACGGCGAGACCCAGTACTTC

clone size: -
J gene: TRBJ2-5
V gene: TRBV4-2
D gene: TRBD2
CDR3 protein: CASSQELAGGPRQETQYF
CDR3 DNA: TGTGCCAGCAGCCAAGAACTAGCGGGGGGGCCGAGGCAAGAGACCCAGTACTTC

clone size: -
J gene: TRBJ1-2
V gene: TRBV10-3
D gene: TRBD1
CDR3 protein: CAISGGDRRNYGYTF
CDR3 DNA: TGTGCCATCAGTGGGGGGGACAGGCGGAACTATGGCTACACCTTC

clone size: -
J gene: TRBJ1-6
V gene: TRBV13
D gene: -
CDR3 protein: CASSLSYNSPLHF
CDR3 DNA: TGTGCCAGCAGCCTTAGCTATAATTCACCCCTCCACTTT

clone size: -
J gene: TRBJ1-4
V gene: TRBV28
D gene: TRBD1
CDR3 protein: CASSPPGQGAGNEKLFF
CDR3 DNA: TGTGCCAGCAGTCCACCGGGACAGGGGGCTGGTAATGAAAAACTGTTTTTT

clone size: -
J gene: TRBJ1-2
V gene: TRBV7-9
D gene: TRBD1
CDR3 protein: CASSNPGGTGADYGYTF
CDR3 DNA: TGTGCCAGCAGCAACCCTGGGGGGACAGGGGCAGACTATGGCTACACCTTC

clone size: -
J gene: TRBJ2-7
V gene: TRBV7-9
D gene: TRBD2
CDR3 protein: CASSPSGGINEQYF
CDR3 DNA: TGTGCCAGCAGCCCTAGCGGGGGGATTAACGAGCAGTACTTC

clone size: -
J gene: TRBJ1-2
V gene: TRBV4-3
D gene: -
CDR3 protein: CASSPGRGEYGYTF
CDR3 DNA: TGCGCCAGCAGCCCCGGCAGGGGAGAGTATGGCTACACCTTC

clone size: -
J gene: TRBJ2-1
V gene: TRBV7-2
D gene: -
CDR3 protein: CASSLVATSSYNEQFF
CDR3 DNA: TGTGCCAGCAGCTTAGTGGCCACCTCCTCCTACAATGAGCAGTTCTTC

clone size: -
J gene: TRBJ2-5
V gene: TRBV15
D gene: TRBD1
CDR3 protein: CATSKGGEGETQYF
CDR3 DNA: TGTGCCACCAGCAAAGGGGGCGAGGGTGAGACCCAGTACTTC

clone size: once
J gene: TRBJ2-2
V gene: TRBV29-1
D gene: TRBD1
CDR3 protein: CSVRTGLNTGELFF
CDR3 DNA: TGCAGCGTACGGACAGGCCTGAACACCGGGGAGCTGTTTTTT